The 28 T cell receptor beta chains in this list originate from one sample, sequenced in a study of read filtering for tumor transcriptome and immune sequencing. From roughly 0.4 ug of RNA, a library with molecular barcoded alpha/delta and beta/gamma adaptors was made. TCRdb reprocessed the reads via MiXCR and lists one record per CDR3 protein. The table shows 130,000 or so distinct CDR3 sequences, with approximately 13% occurring only once. The material sequenced was a population of CD138-negative cells sorted from bone marrow. These TCRs come from a donor aged 40 or over with multiple myeloma.

A remark on this clonotype: It may be a read error: a sequence one base away is much more abundant. This chain connects TRBV5-1 to TRBJ2-1; the D is unclear. Trimming shortened V by 0 bases and J by 8 bases, and 9 bases separated the two germline ends. This CDR3 spans 13 amino acids. Germline V gives CDR1 SGHRS, CDR2 YFSETQ. CDR3 bases: TGCGCCAGCAGCTTGGACGTATACGATGAGCAGTTCTTC. This sequence encodes CASSLDVYDEQFF.

This clonotype has at least ten counts. DNA of the CDR3: TGTGCCAGCAGCCAACCCGGGACTTTGAACACCGGGGAGCTGTTTTTT. Translating it yields CASSQPGTLNTGELFF. The chain is built from TRBV4-2 and TRBJ2-2; tentatively, D is TRBD2 (6 bases). Germline V gene sequence: CDR1 LGHNA, CDR2 YNFKEQ. Trimming removed 2 bases from V and 1 base from J, with 11 bases in between. The CDR3 has 16 amino acids.

This clonotype was seen ten or more times. The V call is TRBV7-2, the J call TRBJ2-7; TRBD2 is a possible D gene (6 bases). Germline V lookup: CDR1 SGHTA, CDR2 FQGNSA. The CDR3 runs 15 residues. Deletions cut 6 bases from V and 0 bases from J, with 15 bases between. CDR3 loop: CASSRIAGSSYEQYF. The DNA for the CDR3 is TGTGCCAGCAGTCGTATTGCGGGGAGCTCCTACGAGCAGTACTTC.

This clonotype appeared many times. The chain recombines TRBV11-2 with TRBJ2-3; tentatively, D is TRBD2 (6 bases). Per germline, CDR1 SGHAT and CDR2 FQNNGV. V was clipped by 0 bases and J by 6 bases, with 19 bases between them. The CDR3 has 17 residues. CDR3 loop: CASSLEVGRGRRDTQYF. CDR3 in DNA: TGTGCCAGCAGCTTAGAAGTGGGGCGGGGCCGTCGGGATACGCAGTATTTT.

This clonotype occurred a few times. A read error may account for a junction end that differs from germline. The V gene is TRBV15, the J gene TRBJ1-1; D might be TRBD1 (5 bases). The CDR3 is 14 amino acids. The germline CDR1 and CDR2 sequences are LNHNV and YYDKDF (reference sequence). CDR3 in DNA: TGTGCCACCAGCAGGAATCCGACAGCTCCTGAAGCTTCCTTT. Its protein is CATSRNPTAPEASF.

This clonotype was seen ten or more times. This chain links TRBV29-1 with TRBJ2-1; the match to TRBD2 covers 8 bases. Germline-derived CDR1 and CDR2 are SQVTM and ANQGSEA. CDR3 length equals 14 residues. The V gene end was trimmed by 8 bases and the J gene end by 4 bases; junction bases not matched to a gene: 10. The chain's CDR3 is CSLGGGRWYNEQFF. CDR3 sequence (DNA): TGCAGCCTTGGAGGCGGGAGGTGGTACAATGAGCAGTTCTTC.

This clonotype has ten or more counts. The chain has TRBV29-1 and TRBJ1-4, with 9 bases that match TRBD1. The CDR3 is made up of 11 amino acids. Germline CDR1 and CDR2: SQVTM and ANQGSEA. V lost 7 bases and J lost 10; bases outside the gene matches: 4. The CDR3 DNA reads TGCAGCGGACAGGGGGTAGGAAAACTGTTTTTT. As protein: CSGQGVGKLFF.

With respect to this clonotype: This may come from a read error, since a much larger clone is one base off. The chain employs TRBV12-3 or TRBV12-4 and TRBJ2-7; D not certain. V was cut by 0 bases and J by 9 bases, with 12 bases left in between. This CDR3 is 13 amino acids long. DNA of the CDR3: TGTGCCAGCAGTTTAGCGATAGGTCAAGGGCAGTACTTC. Amino acids: CASSLAIGQGQYF.

The sample holds many counts of this clonotype. The CDR3: CSVYMNTEAFF. CDR3 DNA: TGCAGCGTTTACATGAACACTGAAGCTTTCTTT. J is TRBJ1-1 and V is TRBV29-1, with D unclear. Germline V gene sequence: CDR1 SQVTM, CDR2 ANQGSEA. V shed 5 bases and J shed 0 bases, with 4 bases lying between them. The CDR3 totals 11 residues.

This clonotype was recorded at least ten times. The chain links TRBV5-6 to TRBJ2-6, with TRBD1 matching over 9 bases. Germline V lookup: CDR1 SGHDT, CDR2 YYEEEE. There are 19 residues in the CDR3. J gave up 1 base and V 2 bases, and 10 bases lay outside the gene matches. CDR3 nucleotide sequence: TGTGCCAGCAGCTTCTACTTGACAGGGGGGGCGTCTGGGGCCAACGTCCTGACTTTC. This codes for CASSFYLTGGASGANVLTF.

This clonotype appeared a few times. This may arise from a read error, as a much more abundant clone is one base away. This rearrangement joins TRBV9 to TRBJ1-2, with 8 bases lining up with TRBD1. Per the germline V gene, CDR1 is SGDLS and CDR2 is YYNGEE. The CDR3 length is 16 residues. With V trimmed by 0 bases and J by 4 bases, 8 bases remained unmatched. This CDR3 reads CASSVGLSRGRYGYTF. The CDR3 region has the DNA TGTGCCAGCAGCGTAGGCCTTTCCAGGGGGCGCTATGGCTACACCTTC.

The J gene is TRBJ1-1, the V gene TRBV20-1; D is perhaps TRBD1 (6 bases). CDR3 length: 14 amino acids. Germline V gene lookup returns CDR1 DFQATT and CDR2 SNEGSKA (reference sequence). Trimming removed 6 bases at V and 0 bases at J, with 14 bases between. This chain's CDR3 is CSAWDISMNTEAFF. CDR3 DNA: TGCAGTGCCTGGGACATATCAATGAACACTGAAGCTTTCTTT.

The chain carries TRBV7-9 and TRBJ2-3; maybe TRBD1 (5 bases). This CDR3 is 16 amino acids long. Germline V gene lookup returns CDR1 SEHNR and CDR2 FQNEAQ (reference sequence). V was clipped by 5 bases and J by 3 bases, with 18 bases between them. DNA for the CDR3: TGTGCCAGCAGCCGAAAGGACATCACCCCGACAGATACGCAGTATTTT. This gives the protein CASSRKDITPTDTQYF.

With respect to this clonotype: A much more abundant neighbour one base away suggests this may be a read error. V is TRBV6-5 and J is TRBJ2-1, with D maybe TRBD2 (6 bases). The germline gives CDR1 MNHEY, CDR2 SVGAGI. The CDR3 has 14 residues. The CDR3 spells CACSFSFLGGEQFF. The CDR3 DNA reads as TGTGCCTGCAGTTTTAGCTTCCTGGGAGGTGAGCAGTTCTTC.

This clonotype is a singleton in its sample. This clone may be a read error of a much larger clone one base away. The chain employs TRBV11-1 and TRBJ2-5; D perhaps matches TRBD2 (5 bases). The germline CDR1 and CDR2 sequences are SGHAT and FQDESV (reference sequence). This CDR3 contains 19 residues. Trimming pared 5 bases from V and 0 bases from J, leaving 25 bases between. The CDR3 sequence: CASSTRLAPHMANQETQYF. The CDR3 nucleotides read TGTGCCAGCAGCACGCGGCTAGCCCCCCACATGGCCAACCAAGAGACCCAGTACTTC.

This clonotype came up many times. J is TRBJ2-7 and V is TRBV4-1; D is possibly TRBD1 (5 bases). Germline-derived CDR1 and CDR2 are MGHRA and YSYEKL. The V end lost 1 base, the J end lost 0 bases, and 13 bases lay between the germline ends. This CDR3 has 16 amino acids. The chain's CDR3 is CASSQGITGASYEQYF. The CDR3 DNA sequence: TGCGCCAGCAGCCAAGGTATCACTGGGGCCTCCTACGAGCAGTACTTC.

This CDR3 reads CASSLGGEAFF. DNA for the CDR3: TGCGCCAGCAGCTTAGGCGGTGAAGCTTTCTTT. The V and J genes are TRBV5-1 and TRBJ1-1; D gene uncertain. Trimming took off 2 bases at V and 7 bases at J, with 6 bases between the two ends. The germline V gene has CDR1 SGHRS and CDR2 YFSETQ. This CDR3 has 11 amino acids.

This clonotype has a count of ten or more. The chain carries TRBV6-2 or TRBV6-3 and TRBJ2-7; 8 bases are shared with TRBD2. This CDR3 has 15 amino acids. Germline values: CDR1 MNHEY, CDR2 SVGEGT. With 3 bases clipped from V and 5 bases from J, the junction kept 9 bases outside the gene matches. The CDR3 bases are TGTGCCAGCAGTTATACAGCGGGAGCCAGGAACGAGCAGTACTTC. Protein product: CASSYTAGARNEQYF.

The table lists this clonotype with many counts. The gene calls are TRBV18 and TRBJ1-5, with D possibly matching TRBD1 (6 bases). Per the germline V gene, CDR1 is KGHSH and CDR2 is LQKENI. V lost 3 bases to trimming and J lost 4 bases, with 13 bases between them. The CDR3 contains 15 residues. CDR3 region: CASSPTRGSNQPQHF. The CDR3 nucleotides read TGTGCCAGCTCACCGACCAGGGGCTCGAATCAGCCCCAGCATTTT.

This clonotype was observed many times. This rearrangement joins TRBV10-3 to TRBJ2-1; 13 bases are a match to TRBD2. The germline V gene encodes CDR1 ENHRY and CDR2 SYGVKD. The CDR3 consists of 10 residues. Trimming removed 8 bases from V and 14 bases from J; junction bases left unmatched: 0. In DNA form, the CDR3 reads TGTGCCATCGGGACTAGCGGGAAGTTCTTC. Translating it yields CAIGTSGKFF.

This clonotype was counted ten times or more. The chain is built from TRBV12-3 or TRBV12-4 and TRBJ2-5, with D unclear. The length of the CDR3 is 11 residues. V was clipped by 5 bases and J by 8 bases, with 9 bases between them. The DNA for the CDR3 is TGTGCCAGCAGTCTCTACAACACCCAGTACTTC. This encodes CASSLYNTQYF.

This clonotype was picked up many times. This rearrangement joins TRBV7-2 to TRBJ2-3, with D tentatively TRBD2 (5 bases). Germline CDR1 reads SGHTA; CDR2 reads FQGNSA. The CDR3 consists of 15 residues. Between the trimmed V and J ends, which lost 5 bases and 0 bases, there was a span of 12 bases. CDR3: CASSINGLSTDTQYF. The CDR3 DNA follows: TGTGCCAGCAGCATAAACGGACTTAGCACAGATACGCAGTATTTT.

In this sample, this clonotype turned up many times. The V call is TRBV20-1, the J call TRBJ2-5; the D gene is possibly TRBD1 (5 bases). The CDR3 totals 15 residues. In germline, CDR1 is DFQATT, CDR2 SNEGSKA (reference sequence). V shed 1 base and J shed 3 bases, with 15 bases lying between them. CDR3 in amino acids: CSARVSRTSKETQYF. The DNA for the CDR3 is TGCAGTGCTAGAGTCTCCCGGACATCCAAAGAGACCCAGTACTTC.

This clonotype has a count of ten or more. The V gene is TRBV4-3, the J gene TRBJ1-1, with D hard to call. Deletions cut 0 bases from V and 0 bases from J, with 8 bases between. The CDR3 consists of 15 residues. CDR1 is LGHNA and CDR2 is YSLEER in the germline V gene. CDR3 bases: TGCGCCAGCAGCCAAGAAAAAAACCTGAACACTGAAGCTTTCTTT. Translation gives CASSQEKNLNTEAFF.

At least ten counts were recorded for this clonotype. The V call is TRBV29-1, the J call TRBJ1-1; 9 bases fit TRBD1. The ends lost 6 bases at V and 8 bases at J; junction bases unmatched: 10. This CDR3 has 13 amino acids. Germline V gives CDR1 SQVTM, CDR2 ANQGSEA. The CDR3 bases are TGCAGCGTGCCGGACAGGGGAAGGAACGAAGCTTTCTTT. Amino acids: CSVPDRGRNEAFF.

This clonotype has at least ten counts. This chain connects TRBV6-5 to TRBJ2-1; D is unclear. Per germline, CDR1 MNHEY and CDR2 SVGAGI. Trimming removed 1 base from V and 5 bases from J, with 6 bases in between. This CDR3 comprises 13 residues. CDR3 sequence reads: CASSYLRNNEQFF. The CDR3 DNA is TGTGCCAGCAGTTACTTGAGGAACAATGAGCAGTTCTTC.

This clonotype has at least ten counts. The CDR3, as DNA: TGTGCCAGCAGCTCCCCCCTCGACAGGGGCACTGAAGCTTTCTTT. The encoded protein is CASSSPLDRGTEAFF. The chain couples TRBV7-9 to TRBJ1-1; 8 nucleotides line up with TRBD1. Looked up from germline, CDR1 is SEHNR and CDR2 is FQNEAQ (reference sequence). Trimming removed 4 bases from V and 4 bases from J; junction bases left unmatched: 8. CDR3 size: 15 residues.

This clonotype came up many times. The chain uses TRBV12-3 or TRBV12-4 and TRBJ1-2; tentative D call: TRBD1 (6 bases). CDR3 size: 15 residues. The V gene lost 5 bases and the J gene lost 3 bases, with 16 bases spanning the gap. CDR3 in amino acids: CASSPANRADYGYTF. Written as DNA, the CDR3 is TGTGCCAGCAGTCCCGCAAACAGGGCTGACTATGGCTACACCTTC.